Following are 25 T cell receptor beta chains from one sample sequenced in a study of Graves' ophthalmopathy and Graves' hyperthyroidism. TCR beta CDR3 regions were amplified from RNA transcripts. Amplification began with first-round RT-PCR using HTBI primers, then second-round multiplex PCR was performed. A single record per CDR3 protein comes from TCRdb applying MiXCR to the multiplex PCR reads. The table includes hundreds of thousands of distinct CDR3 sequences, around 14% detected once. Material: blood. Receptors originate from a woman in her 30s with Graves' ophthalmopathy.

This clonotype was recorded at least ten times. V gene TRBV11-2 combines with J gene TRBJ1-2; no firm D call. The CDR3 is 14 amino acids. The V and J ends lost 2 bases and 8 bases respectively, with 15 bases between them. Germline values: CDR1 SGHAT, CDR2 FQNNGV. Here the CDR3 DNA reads TGTGCCAGCAGCTTACGGAGCCTTGAGGGAGGCTACACCTTC. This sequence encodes CASSLRSLEGGYTF.

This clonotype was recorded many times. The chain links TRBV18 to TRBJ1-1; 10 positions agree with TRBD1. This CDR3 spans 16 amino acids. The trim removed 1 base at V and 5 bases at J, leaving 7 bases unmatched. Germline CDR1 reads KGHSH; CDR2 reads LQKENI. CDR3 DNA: TGTGCCAGCTCACCACGAGCCGGGACAGGGGTAACTGAAGCTTTCTTT. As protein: CASSPRAGTGVTEAFF.

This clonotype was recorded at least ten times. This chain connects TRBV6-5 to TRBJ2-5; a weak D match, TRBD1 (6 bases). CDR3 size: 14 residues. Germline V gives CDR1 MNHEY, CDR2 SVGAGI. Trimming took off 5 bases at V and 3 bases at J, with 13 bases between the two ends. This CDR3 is CASSRTWTEETQYF. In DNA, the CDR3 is TGTGCCAGCAGTCGCACTTGGACAGAAGAGACCCAGTACTTC.

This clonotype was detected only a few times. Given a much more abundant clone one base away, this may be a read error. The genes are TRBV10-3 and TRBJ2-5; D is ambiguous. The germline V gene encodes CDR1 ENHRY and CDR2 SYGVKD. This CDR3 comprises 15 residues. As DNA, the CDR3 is TGTGCCGTCAGTGAGCTAGTAGGGCCACAAGAGACCCAGTACTTC. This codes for CAVSELVGPQETQYF.

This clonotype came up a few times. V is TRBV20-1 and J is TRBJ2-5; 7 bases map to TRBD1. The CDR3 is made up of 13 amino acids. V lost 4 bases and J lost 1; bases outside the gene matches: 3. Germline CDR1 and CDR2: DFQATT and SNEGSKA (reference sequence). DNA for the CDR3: TGCAGTGCTACGGGACAGCTCCAAGAGACCCAGTACTTC. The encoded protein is CSATGQLQETQYF.

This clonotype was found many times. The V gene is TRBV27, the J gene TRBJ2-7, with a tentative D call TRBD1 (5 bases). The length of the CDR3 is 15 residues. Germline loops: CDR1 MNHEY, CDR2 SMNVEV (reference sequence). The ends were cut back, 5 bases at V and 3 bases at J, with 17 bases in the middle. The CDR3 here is CASSTTANLIYEQYF. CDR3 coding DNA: TGTGCCAGCAGTACGACAGCTAACTTGATCTACGAGCAGTACTTC.

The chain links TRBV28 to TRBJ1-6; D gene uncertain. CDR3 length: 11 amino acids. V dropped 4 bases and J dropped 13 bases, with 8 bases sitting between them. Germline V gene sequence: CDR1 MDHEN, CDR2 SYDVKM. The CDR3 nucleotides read TGTGCCAGCAGTTCCCGCGAGCCCCTCCACTTT. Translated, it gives CASSSREPLHF.

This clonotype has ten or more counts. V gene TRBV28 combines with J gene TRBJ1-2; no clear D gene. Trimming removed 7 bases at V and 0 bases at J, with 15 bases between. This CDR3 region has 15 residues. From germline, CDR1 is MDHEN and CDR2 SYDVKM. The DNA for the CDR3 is TGTGCCAGCAATATACAGAGTGAAGCTAACTATGGCTACACCTTC. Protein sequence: CASNIQSEANYGYTF.

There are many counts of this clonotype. CDR3 DNA sequence: TGTGCCAGCAGTGGCCCTCCGGACAGGCCAACGAACACTGAAGCTTTCTTT. It encodes CASSGPPDRPTNTEAFF. This chain connects TRBV6-1 to TRBJ1-1; 7 nucleotides match TRBD1. This CDR3 is built from 17 residues. V lost 4 bases to trimming and J lost 1 base; unmatched junction nucleotides: 12. Per the germline V gene, CDR1 is MNHNS and CDR2 is SASEGT.

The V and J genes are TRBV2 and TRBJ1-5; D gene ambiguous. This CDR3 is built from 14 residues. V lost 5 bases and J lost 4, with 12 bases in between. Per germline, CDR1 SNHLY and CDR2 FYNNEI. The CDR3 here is CASSCNRRNQPQHF. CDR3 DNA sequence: TGTGCCAGCAGTTGTAATAGGAGAAATCAGCCCCAGCATTTT.

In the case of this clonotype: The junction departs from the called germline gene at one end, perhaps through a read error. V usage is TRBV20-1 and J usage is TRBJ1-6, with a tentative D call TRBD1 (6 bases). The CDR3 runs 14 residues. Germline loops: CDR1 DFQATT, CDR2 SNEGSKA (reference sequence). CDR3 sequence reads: CSARGGGDGSHLHF. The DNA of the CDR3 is TGCAGTGCTAGGGGAGGGGGGGATGGTTCACACCTCCACTTT.

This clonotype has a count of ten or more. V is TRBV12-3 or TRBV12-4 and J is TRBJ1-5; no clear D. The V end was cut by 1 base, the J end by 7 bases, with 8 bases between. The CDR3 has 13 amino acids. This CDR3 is CASSLVDGQPQHF. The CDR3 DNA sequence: TGTGCCAGCAGTTTAGTAGACGGGCAGCCCCAGCATTTT.

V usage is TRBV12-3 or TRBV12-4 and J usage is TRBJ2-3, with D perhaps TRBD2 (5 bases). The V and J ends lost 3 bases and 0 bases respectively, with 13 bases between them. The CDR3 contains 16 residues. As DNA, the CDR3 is TGTGCCAGCAGTTTTTGGGCGCGGACTAGCACAGATACGCAGTATTTT. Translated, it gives CASSFWARTSTDTQYF.

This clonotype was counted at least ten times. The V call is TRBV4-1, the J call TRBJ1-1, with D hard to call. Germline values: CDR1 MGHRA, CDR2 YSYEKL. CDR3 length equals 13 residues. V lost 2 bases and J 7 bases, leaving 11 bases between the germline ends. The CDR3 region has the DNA TGCGCCAGCAGCCAACTATTTCAGCATGAAGCTTTCTTT. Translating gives CASSQLFQHEAFF.

The CDR3 nucleotides read TGCAGCGTCTCGGACAGGGAGGGAACTGAAGCTTTCTTT. Translated, it gives CSVSDREGTEAFF. The rearrangement uses TRBV29-1 and TRBJ1-1, with 8 bases aligning to TRBD1. There are 13 residues in the CDR3. Losses at the gene ends were 6 bases for V and 5 bases for J; bases not matched to a gene: 8. Germline V gene data show CDR1 as SQVTM and CDR2 as ANQGSEA.

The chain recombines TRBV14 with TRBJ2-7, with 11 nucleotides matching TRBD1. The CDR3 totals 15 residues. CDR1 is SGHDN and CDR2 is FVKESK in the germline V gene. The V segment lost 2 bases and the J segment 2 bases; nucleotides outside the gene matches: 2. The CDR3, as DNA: TGTGCCAGCAGCCAAATGGGACAGGGGGCCTACGAGCAGTACTTC. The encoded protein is CASSQMGQGAYEQYF.

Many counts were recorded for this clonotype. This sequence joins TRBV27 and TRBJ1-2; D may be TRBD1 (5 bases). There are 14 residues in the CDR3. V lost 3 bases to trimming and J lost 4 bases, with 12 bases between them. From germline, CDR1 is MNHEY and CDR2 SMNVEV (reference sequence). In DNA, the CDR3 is TGTGCCAGCAGTTTCGGGTCAGGGAGCTATGGCTACACCTTC. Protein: CASSFGSGSYGYTF.

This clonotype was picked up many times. This CDR3 is CASIGGNQPQHF. CDR3 nucleotide sequence: TGTGCCAGCATCGGGGGGAATCAGCCCCAGCATTTT. The gene calls are TRBV28 and TRBJ1-5, with D tentatively TRBD1 (5 bases). This CDR3 spans 12 amino acids. The germline V and J ends were trimmed by 7 bases and 4 bases, with 8 bases remaining between them. Germline assignment: CDR1 MDHEN and CDR2 SYDVKM.

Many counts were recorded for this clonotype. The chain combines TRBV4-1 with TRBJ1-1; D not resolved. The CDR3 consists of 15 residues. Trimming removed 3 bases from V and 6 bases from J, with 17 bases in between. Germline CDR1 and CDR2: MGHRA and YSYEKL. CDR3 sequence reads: CASSHEPFWRAEAFF. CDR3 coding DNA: TGCGCCAGCAGCCACGAACCGTTTTGGAGGGCTGAAGCTTTCTTT.

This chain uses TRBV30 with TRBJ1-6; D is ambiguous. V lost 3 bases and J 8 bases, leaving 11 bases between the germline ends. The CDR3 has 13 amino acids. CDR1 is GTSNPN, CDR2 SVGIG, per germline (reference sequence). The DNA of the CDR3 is TGTGCCTGGAGGGGTTATAATGATTCACCCCTCCACTTT. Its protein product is CAWRGYNDSPLHF.

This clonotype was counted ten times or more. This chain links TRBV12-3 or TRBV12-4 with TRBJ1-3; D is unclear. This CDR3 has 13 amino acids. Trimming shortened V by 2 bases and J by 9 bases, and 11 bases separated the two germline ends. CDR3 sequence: CASSLKGGGTIYF. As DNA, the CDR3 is TGTGCCAGCAGTTTAAAGGGAGGTGGCACCATATATTTT.

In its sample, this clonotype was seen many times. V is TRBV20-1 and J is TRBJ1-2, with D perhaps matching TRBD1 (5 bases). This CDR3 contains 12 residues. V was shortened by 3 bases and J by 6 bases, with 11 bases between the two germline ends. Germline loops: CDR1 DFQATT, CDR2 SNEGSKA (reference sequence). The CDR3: CSASKGSDGYTF. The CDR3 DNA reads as TGCAGTGCTAGTAAGGGGTCTGATGGCTACACCTTC.

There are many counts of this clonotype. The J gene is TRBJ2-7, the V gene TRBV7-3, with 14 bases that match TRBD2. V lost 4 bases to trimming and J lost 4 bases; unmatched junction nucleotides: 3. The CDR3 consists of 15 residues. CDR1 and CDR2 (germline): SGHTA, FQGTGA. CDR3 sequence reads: CASSWGTSGSYEQYF. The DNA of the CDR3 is TGTGCCAGCAGCTGGGGGACTAGCGGGAGTTACGAGCAGTACTTC.

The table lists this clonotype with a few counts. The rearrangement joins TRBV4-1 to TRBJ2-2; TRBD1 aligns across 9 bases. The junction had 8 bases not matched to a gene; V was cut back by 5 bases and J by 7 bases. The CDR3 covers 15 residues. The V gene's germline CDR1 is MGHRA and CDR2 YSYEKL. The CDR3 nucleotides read TGCGCCAGCAGCAGAGGACAGGGGATTGTCGGGGAGCTGTTTTTT. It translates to CASSRGQGIVGELFF.

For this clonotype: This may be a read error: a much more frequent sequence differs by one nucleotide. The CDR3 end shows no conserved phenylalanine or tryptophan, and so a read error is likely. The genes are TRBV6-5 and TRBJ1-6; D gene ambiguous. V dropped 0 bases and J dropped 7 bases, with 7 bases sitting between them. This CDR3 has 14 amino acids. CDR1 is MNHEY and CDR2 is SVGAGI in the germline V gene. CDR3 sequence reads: CASSYSGGNSPLHL. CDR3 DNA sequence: TGTGCCAGCAGTTACTCGGGCGGCAATTCACCCCTCCACCTT.